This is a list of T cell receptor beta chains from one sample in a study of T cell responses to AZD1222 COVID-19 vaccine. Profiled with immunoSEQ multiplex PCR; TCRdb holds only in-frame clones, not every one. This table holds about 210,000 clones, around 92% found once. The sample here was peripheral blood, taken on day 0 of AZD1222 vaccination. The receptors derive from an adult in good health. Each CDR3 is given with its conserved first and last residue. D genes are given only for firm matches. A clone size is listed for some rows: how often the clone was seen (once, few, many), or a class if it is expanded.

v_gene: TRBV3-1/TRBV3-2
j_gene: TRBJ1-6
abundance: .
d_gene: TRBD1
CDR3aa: CLDRDREGSSYNSPLHF
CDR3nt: TGCTTAGACCGGGACAGGGAGGGTTCGTCCTATAATTCACCCCTCCACTTT

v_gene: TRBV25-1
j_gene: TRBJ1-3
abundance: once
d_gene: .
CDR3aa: CASRTDGGNTIYF
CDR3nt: TGTGCCAGCAGGACGGACGGTGGAAACACCATATATTTT

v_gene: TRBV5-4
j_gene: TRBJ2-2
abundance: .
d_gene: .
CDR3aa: CASSLNGWGELFF
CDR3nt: TGTGCCAGCAGCTTGAACGGTTGGGGGGAGCTGTTTTTT

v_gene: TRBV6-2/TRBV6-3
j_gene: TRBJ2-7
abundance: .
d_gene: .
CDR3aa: CASSLSGSGGEQYF
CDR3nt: TGTGCCAGCAGTCTTTCTGGCTCTGGGGGCGAGCAGTACTTC

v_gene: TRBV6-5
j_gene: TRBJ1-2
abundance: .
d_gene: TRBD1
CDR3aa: CASSRDSTYGYTF
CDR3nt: TGTGCCAGCAGCAGGGACAGTACCTATGGCTACACCTTC

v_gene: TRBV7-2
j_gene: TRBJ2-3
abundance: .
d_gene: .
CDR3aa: CASSAGVPDTQYF
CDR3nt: TGTGCCAGCAGCGCCGGGGTACCAGATACGCAGTATTTT

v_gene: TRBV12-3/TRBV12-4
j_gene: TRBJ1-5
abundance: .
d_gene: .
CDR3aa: CASSLFGDQPQHF
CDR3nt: TGTGCCAGCAGTTTGTTCGGGGATCAGCCCCAGCATTTT

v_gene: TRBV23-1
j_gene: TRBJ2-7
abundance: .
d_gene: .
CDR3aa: CASSLDHLYEQYF
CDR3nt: TGCGCCAGCAGTCTAGACCATCTATACGAGCAGTACTTC

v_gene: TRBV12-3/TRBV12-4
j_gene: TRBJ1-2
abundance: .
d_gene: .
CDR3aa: CASSKTGPYGYTF
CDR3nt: TGTGCCAGCAGCAAGACAGGTCCGTATGGCTACACCTTC

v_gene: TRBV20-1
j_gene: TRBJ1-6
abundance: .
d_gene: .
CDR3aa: CSASPGALSSYNSPLHF
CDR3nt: TGCAGTGCTAGTCCAGGGGCCCTTAGCTCCTATAATTCACCCCTCCACTTT

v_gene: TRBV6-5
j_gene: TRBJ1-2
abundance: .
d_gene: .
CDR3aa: CASSLPGQSGYTF
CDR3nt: TGTGCCAGCAGTCTTCCCGGACAGTCTGGCTACACCTTC

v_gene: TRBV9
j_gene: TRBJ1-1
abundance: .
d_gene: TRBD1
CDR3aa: CASSRTGDTEAFF
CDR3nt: TGTGCCAGCAGCCGAACAGGGGACACTGAAGCTTTCTTT

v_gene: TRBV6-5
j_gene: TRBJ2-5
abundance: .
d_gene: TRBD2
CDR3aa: CASRAPGTTLVAQYF
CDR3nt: TGTGCCAGCAGGGCTCCCGGGACTACTTTGGTGGCCCAGTACTTC

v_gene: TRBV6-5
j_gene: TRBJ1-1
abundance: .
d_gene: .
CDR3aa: CAINLNTEAFF
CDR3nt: TGTGCCATCAACTTAAACACTGAAGCTTTCTTT

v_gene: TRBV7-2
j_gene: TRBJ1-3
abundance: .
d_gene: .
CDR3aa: CASSSSHLRREGTGNTIYF
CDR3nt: TGTGCCAGCAGCTCGTCTCACCTTCGCAGGGAGGGTACTGGAAACACCATATATTTT

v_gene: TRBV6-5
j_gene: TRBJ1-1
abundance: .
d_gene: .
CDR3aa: CASSFGPYTEAFF
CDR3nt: TGTGCCAGCAGTTTCGGGCCATACACTGAAGCTTTCTTT

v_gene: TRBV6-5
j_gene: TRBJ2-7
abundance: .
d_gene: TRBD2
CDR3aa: CASSLAGGPREQYF
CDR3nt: TGTGCCAGCAGCCTAGCGGGGGGCCCGCGGGAGCAGTACTTC

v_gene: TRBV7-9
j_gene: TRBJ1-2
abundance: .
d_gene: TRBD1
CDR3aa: CASSLVGGSGGYTF
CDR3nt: TGTGCCAGCAGCTTAGTAGGGGGCTCGGGTGGCTACACCTTC

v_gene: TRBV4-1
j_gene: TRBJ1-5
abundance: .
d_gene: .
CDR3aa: CASSQARLGDQPQHF
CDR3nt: TGCGCCAGCAGCCAAGCCCGGTTGGGAGATCAGCCCCAGCATTTT

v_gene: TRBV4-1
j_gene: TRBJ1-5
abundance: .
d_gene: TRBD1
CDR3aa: CASSHTGGQSNQPQHF
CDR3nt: TGCGCCAGCAGCCACACAGGGGGGCAGAGCAATCAGCCCCAGCATTTT

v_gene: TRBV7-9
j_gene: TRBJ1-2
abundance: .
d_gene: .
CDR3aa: CASSLGEGGGGYTF
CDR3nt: TGTGCCAGCAGCTTAGGCGAAGGTGGGGGTGGCTACACCTTC

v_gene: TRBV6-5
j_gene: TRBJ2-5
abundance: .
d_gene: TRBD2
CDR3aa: CASRLAGAGETQYF
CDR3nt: TGTGCCAGCCGACTAGCGGGGGCGGGGGAGACCCAGTACTTC

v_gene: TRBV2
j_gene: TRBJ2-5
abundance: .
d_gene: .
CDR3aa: CASSEVGRETQYF
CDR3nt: TGTGCCAGCAGTGAAGTAGGGAGAGAGACCCAGTACTTC

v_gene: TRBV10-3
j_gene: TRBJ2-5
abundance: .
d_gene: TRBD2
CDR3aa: CAIRWGLAEETQYF
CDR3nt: TGTGCCATCAGATGGGGACTAGCGGAAGAGACCCAGTACTTC

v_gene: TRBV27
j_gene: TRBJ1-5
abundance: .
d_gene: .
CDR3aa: CASSLHSGADQPQHF
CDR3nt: TGTGCCAGCAGTTTACATTCGGGGGCCGATCAGCCCCAGCATTTT

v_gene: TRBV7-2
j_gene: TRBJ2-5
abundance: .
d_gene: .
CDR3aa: CASSLTTSHRRRETQYF
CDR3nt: TGTGCCAGCAGCTTAACAACCAGCCACAGGAGGCGAGAGACCCAGTACTTC

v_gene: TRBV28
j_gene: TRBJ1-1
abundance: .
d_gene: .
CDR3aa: CASSYRQNTEAFF
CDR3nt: TGTGCTAGCAGTTACCGACAGAACACTGAAGCTTTCTTT

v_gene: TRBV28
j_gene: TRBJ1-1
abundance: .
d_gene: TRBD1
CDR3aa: CASSSGTGSGTEAFF
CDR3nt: TGTGCCAGCAGTTCCGGGACAGGGAGTGGCACTGAAGCTTTCTTT

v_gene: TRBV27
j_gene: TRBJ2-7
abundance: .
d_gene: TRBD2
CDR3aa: CASGRASRDYEQYF
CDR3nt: TGTGCCAGCGGGAGGGCATCACGGGACTACGAGCAGTACTTC

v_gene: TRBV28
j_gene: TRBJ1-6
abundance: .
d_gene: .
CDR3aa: CASSFPRYNSPLHF
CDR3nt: TGTGCCAGCAGTTTTCCCCGGTATAATTCACCCCTCCACTTT

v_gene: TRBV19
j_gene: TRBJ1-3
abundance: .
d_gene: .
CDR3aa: CASSTPGESSGNTIYF
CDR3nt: TGTGCCAGTAGTACGCCCGGGGAGAGCTCTGGAAACACCATATATTTT

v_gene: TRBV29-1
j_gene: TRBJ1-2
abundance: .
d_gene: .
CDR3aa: CSGAQNYGYTF
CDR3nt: TGCAGCGGTGCACAGAACTATGGCTACACCTTC

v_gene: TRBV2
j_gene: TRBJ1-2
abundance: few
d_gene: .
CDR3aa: CASQDRGGYTF
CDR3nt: TGTGCCAGCCAAGACAGAGGTGGCTACACCTTC

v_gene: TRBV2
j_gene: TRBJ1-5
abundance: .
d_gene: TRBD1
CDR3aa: CASSQDRGNQPQHF
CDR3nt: TGTGCCAGCAGCCAGGACAGGGGAAATCAGCCCCAGCATTTT

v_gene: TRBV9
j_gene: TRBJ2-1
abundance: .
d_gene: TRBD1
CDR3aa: CASSAGQGHYNEQFF
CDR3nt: TGTGCCAGCAGCGCGGGACAGGGCCACTACAATGAGCAGTTCTTC

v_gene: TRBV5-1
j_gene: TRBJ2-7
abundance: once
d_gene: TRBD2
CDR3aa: CASGTSGEYEQYF
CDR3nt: TGCGCCAGCGGGACTAGCGGGGAGTACGAGCAGTACTTC

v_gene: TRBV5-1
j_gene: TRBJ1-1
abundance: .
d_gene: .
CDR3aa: CASSLDGQNTEAFF
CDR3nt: TGCGCCAGCAGCTTGGACGGACAGAACACTGAAGCTTTCTTT

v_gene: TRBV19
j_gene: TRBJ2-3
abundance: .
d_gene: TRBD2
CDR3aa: CASAGVPSTDTQYF
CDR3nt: TGTGCCAGTGCGGGGGTCCCTAGCACAGATACGCAGTATTTT

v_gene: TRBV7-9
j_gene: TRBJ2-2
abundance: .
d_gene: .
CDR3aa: CASSLGAGELFF
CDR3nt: TGTGCCAGCAGCTTAGGGGCCGGGGAGCTGTTTTTT

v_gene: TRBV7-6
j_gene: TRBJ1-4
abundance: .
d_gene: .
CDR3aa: CASSSFSMRDEKLFF
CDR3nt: TGTGCCAGCAGCTCCTTTAGTATGAGGGATGAAAAACTGTTTTTT

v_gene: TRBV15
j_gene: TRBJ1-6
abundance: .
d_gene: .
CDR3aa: CATSRGGLVNSPLHF
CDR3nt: TGTGCCACCAGCAGAGGGGGGCTCGTTAATTCACCCCTCCACTTT

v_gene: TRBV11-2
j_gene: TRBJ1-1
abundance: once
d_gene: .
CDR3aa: CASSEGRGYLRGEAFF
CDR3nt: TGTGCCAGCAGCGAAGGCCGGGGTTATCTCAGAGGGGAGGCTTTCTTT

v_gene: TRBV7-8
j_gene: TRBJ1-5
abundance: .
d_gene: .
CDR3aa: CASSPVPVGFNSNQPQHF
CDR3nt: TGTGCCAGCAGCCCCGTTCCAGTGGGATTCAATAGCAATCAGCCCCAGCATTTT